Each of the 5 T cell receptor beta chains below was sequenced from the same sample in a study of PD-L1 blockade in urothelial cancer. Assay: immunoSEQ multiplex PCR; the TCRdb copy retains only in-frame clones and omits some. This sample has about 52,000 clones, with approximately 84% found just once. Stated time point: pretreatment peripheral blood. Source: PBMCs, taken around atezolizumab (anti-PD-L1) treatment. These receptors were obtained from a man over 45 with urothelial cancer.

The rearrangement joins TRBV30 to TRBJ1-1; 7 bases match TRBD1. Per germline, CDR1 GTSNPN and CDR2 SVGIG (reference sequence). The CDR3 is made up of 14 amino acids. J lost 1 base, V lost 3 bases, and 5 bases had no gene match. CDR3 coding DNA: TGTGCCTGGAGGAACAGGGGATCGAACACTGAAGCTTTCTTT. This codes for CAWRNRGSNTEAFF.

The chain joins TRBV12-5 to TRBJ2-4; tentative D call: TRBD1 (5 bases). Germline lookup yields CDR1 LGHNT and CDR2 FRNRAP. V was cut by 3 bases and J by 5 bases, with 17 bases left in between. CDR3 length: 16 amino acids. CDR3 sequence reads: CASGLPSGRVQNIQYF. CDR3 DNA: TGTGCTAGTGGTTTACCCTCAGGCAGGGTCCAAAACATTCAGTACTTC.

The rearrangement joins TRBV5-8 to TRBJ2-7; 8 positions agree with TRBD1. Germline trimming cut 2 bases from V and 7 bases from J; bases unmatched to any gene: 5. The CDR3 has 13 residues. Germline-derived CDR1 and CDR2 are SGHTS and YDEGEE. The CDR3 spells CASSLLRGREQYF. The CDR3 DNA follows: TGTGCCAGCAGCTTACTCAGGGGGCGAGAGCAGTACTTC. Combining the CDR3 with reference TRBV5-8 and TRBJ2-7 gives the whole variable domain EAGVTQSPTHLIKTRGQQATLRCSPISGHTSVYWYQQALGLGLQFLLWYDEGEERNRGNFPPRFSGRQFPNYSSELNVNALELEDSALYLCASSLLRGREQYFGPGTRLTVT.

This clone was recorded once. This chain joins TRBV7-2 and TRBJ2-3; 7 bases map to TRBD2. Trimming removed 5 bases from V and 6 bases from J; junction bases left unmatched: 14. Per the germline V gene, CDR1 is SGHTA and CDR2 is FQGNSA. CDR3 length equals 16 residues. For the CDR3, the DNA is TGTGCCAGCAGCCCCCGACTAGCAGGAGGCGGGGATACGCAGTATTTT. Protein product: CASSPRLAGGGDTQYF.

This sequence joins TRBV27 and TRBJ2-7; TRBD2 matches 10 bases. Germline-derived CDR1 and CDR2 are MNHEY and SMNVEV (reference sequence). Unmatched junction bases numbered 4, after V lost 2 bases and J lost 6 bases. The length of the CDR3 is 14 residues. The CDR3 nucleotides are TGTGCCAGCAGTTTAACTAGCGGGGTCTTCGAGCAGTACTTC. This sequence encodes CASSLTSGVFEQYF.